The clone carrying this T cell receptor (beta chain) was detected only a few times. No antigen is known for it. V lost 3 bases and J lost 5, with 14 bases in between. The CDR3 contains 15 residues. CDR1 is DFQATT and CDR2 is SNEGSKA in the germline V gene (reference sequence). The sample is drawn from a study of T-cell reconstitution after alpha-beta-depleted transplantation in children. General study points: The high TCRbeta diversity at day 60 in some patients came from surviving recipient T cells and thymic progenitors. About two months after transplant, alpha-beta T cells reportedly came from several hundred expanded graft clones.

Unique molecular identifiers tagged the TCRbeta library. TCRdb re-called the PCR reads with MiXCR, one entry per CDR3 protein. This sample has about 600,000 distinct CDR3 sequences, with roughly 24% found just once. The chain recombines TRBV20-1 with TRBJ1-6; D call uncertain. The TCR was taken from a boy under two years old who had a stem cell transplant for acute myeloid leukemia, so the T cells may come from the graft donor. The specimen comprised PBMCs, mostly from graft donor cells, sampled 360 days after TCRalphabeta/CD19-depleted stem cell transplant. The CDR3 sequence is CSASPRGPDNSPLHF. The CDR3 DNA is TGCAGTGCTAGCCCTCGCGGGCCAGATAATTCACCCCTCCACTTT.